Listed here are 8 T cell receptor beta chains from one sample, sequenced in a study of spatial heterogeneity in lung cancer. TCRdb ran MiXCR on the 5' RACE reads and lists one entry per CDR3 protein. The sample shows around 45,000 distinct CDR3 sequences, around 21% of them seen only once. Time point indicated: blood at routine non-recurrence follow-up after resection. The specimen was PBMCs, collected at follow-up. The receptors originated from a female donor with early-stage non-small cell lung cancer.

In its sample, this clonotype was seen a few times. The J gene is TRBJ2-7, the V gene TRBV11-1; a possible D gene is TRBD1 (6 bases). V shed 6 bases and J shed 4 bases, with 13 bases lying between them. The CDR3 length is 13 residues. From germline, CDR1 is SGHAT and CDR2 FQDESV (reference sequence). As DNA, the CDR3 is TGTGCCAGCAGTCCCCCCAGGGGTTACGAGCAGTACTTC. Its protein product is CASSPPRGYEQYF.

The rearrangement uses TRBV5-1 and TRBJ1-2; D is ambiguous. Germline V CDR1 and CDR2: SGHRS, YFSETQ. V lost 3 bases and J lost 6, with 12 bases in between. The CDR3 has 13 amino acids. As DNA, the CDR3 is TGCGCCAGCAGCTCTAAGCAGCGGAATGGCTACACCTTC. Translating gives CASSSKQRNGYTF.

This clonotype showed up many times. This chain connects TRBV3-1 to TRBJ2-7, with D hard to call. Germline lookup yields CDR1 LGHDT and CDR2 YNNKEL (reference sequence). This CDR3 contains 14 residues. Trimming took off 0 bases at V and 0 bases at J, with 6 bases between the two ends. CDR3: CASSQDLFSYEQYV. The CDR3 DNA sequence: TGTGCCAGCAGCCAAGATCTGTTCTCCTACGAGCAGTACGTC.

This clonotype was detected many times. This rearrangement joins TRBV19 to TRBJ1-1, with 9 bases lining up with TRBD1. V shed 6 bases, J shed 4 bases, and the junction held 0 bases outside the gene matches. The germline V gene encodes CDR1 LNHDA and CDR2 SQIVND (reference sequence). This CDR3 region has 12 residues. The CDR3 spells CASRDRGTEAFF. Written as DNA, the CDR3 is TGTGCCAGTAGGGACAGGGGCACTGAAGCTTTCTTT.

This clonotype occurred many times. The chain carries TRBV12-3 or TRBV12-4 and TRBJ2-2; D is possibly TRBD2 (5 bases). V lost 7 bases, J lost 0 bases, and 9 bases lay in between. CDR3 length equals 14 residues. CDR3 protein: CASILVPNTGELFF. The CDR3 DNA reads TGTGCCAGCATACTAGTCCCGAACACCGGGGAGCTGTTTTTT.

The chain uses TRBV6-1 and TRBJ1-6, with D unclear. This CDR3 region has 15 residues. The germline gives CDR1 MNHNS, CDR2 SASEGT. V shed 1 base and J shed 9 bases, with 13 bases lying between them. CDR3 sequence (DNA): TGTGCCAGCAGTGAAGATGTAGGGTCTGGTTCACCCCTCCACTTT. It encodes CASSEDVGSGSPLHF.

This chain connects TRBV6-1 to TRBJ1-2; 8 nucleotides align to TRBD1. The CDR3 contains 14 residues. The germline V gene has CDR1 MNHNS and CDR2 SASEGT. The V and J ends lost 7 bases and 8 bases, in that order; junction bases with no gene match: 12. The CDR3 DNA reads TGTGCCAGCATTCAGGACAGGGTTCGTCGCGGCTACACCTTC. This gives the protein CASIQDRVRRGYTF.

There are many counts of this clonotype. The CDR3: CASSPRQFYGYTF. CDR3 DNA sequence: TGTGCCAGCAGCCCGAGACAATTCTATGGCTACACCTTC. The genes are TRBV7-2 and TRBJ1-2; no reliable D call. The CDR3 totals 13 residues. The V end was cut by 5 bases, the J end by 4 bases, with 11 bases between. Germline V gene lookup returns CDR1 SGHTA and CDR2 FQGNSA.